These T cell receptor beta chains were read from a single sample in a study of cytomegalovirus exposure and HLA in healthy donors. TCRdb keeps only in-frame clones here, not all; method: immunoSEQ multiplex PCR. The table shows some 86,000 clones, with roughly 77% occurring only once. Material: PBMCs. Receptors were obtained from a woman in her forties in good health and CMV-seropositive. The CDR3 runs from the conserved cysteine through the conserved F or W. D genes are given only for firm matches. A clone size is listed for some rows: how often the clone was seen (once, few, many), or a class if it is expanded.

NA,TRBJ1-2,TRBV20-1,NA,CSALWDRGYTF,TGCAGTGCTTTATGGGATCGGGGGTACACCTTC
NA,TRBJ2-4,TRBV19,NA,CASRSSGNRLAKNIQYF,TGTGCCAGTAGAAGTAGCGGCAACAGACTAGCCAAAAACATTCAGTACTTC
NA,TRBJ1-1,TRBV30,NA,CAWRTGGKNTEAFF,TGTGCCTGGAGAACGGGGGGGAAGAACACTGAAGCTTTCTTT
NA,TRBJ2-2,TRBV9,NA,CASSVSLAPTGELFF,TGTGCCAGCAGCGTGAGTCTAGCTCCCACCGGGGAGCTGTTTTTT
NA,TRBJ1-6,TRBV6-1,NA,CASSGGERRSPLHF,TGTGCCAGCAGTGGGGGAGAAAGACGTTCACCCCTCCACTTT
TRBD2,TRBJ2-5,TRBV19,once,CASSIGLAGGQETQYF,TGTGCCAGTAGTATCGGGCTAGCGGGGGGCCAGGAGACCCAGTACTTC
TRBD1,TRBJ2-2,TRBV6-5,NA,CASSSAPGQGTGELFF,TGTGCCAGCAGTTCAGCCCCGGGACAGGGGACCGGGGAGCTGTTTTTT
NA,TRBJ2-3,TRBV5-5,NA,CASSLERGTDTQYF,TGTGCCAGCAGCTTGGAACGGGGGACAGATACGCAGTATTTT
NA,TRBJ1-6,TRBV25-1,few,CASSENWGISNSPLHF,TGTGCCAGCAGTGAGAACTGGGGCATTTCTAATTCACCCCTCCACTTT
NA,TRBJ2-1,TRBV5-4,NA,CASSLAGGGRNEQFF,TGTGCCAGCAGCTTGGCCGGCGGAGGGCGGAATGAGCAGTTCTTC
NA,TRBJ1-4,TRBV21-1,NA,CATTAAQGGSTNEKLFF,TGTGCCACCACAGCAGCGCAGGGGGGTTCAACTAATGAAAAACTGTTTTTT
NA,TRBJ2-3,TRBV7-9,NA,CTSSYRALGEDTQYF,TGTACCAGCAGCTACCGGGCCTTAGGGGAAGATACGCAGTATTTT
TRBD2,TRBJ2-1,TRBV5-1,NA,CASSLLAGGYNEQFF,TGCGCCAGCAGCTTGCTAGCGGGAGGGTACAATGAGCAGTTCTTC
NA,TRBJ2-6,TRBV7-8,NA,CASSPQGAPGANVLTF,TGTGCCAGCAGCCCCCAAGGGGCGCCTGGGGCCAACGTCCTGACTTTC
TRBD2,TRBJ2-7,TRBV18,NA,CASSPARGLAVAHEQYF,TGTGCCAGCTCACCAGCTAGGGGACTAGCGGTTGCCCACGAGCAGTACTTC
NA,TRBJ1-2,TRBV19,NA,CASSTISRSRTQGYTF,TGTGCCAGTAGTACTATTAGCCGGTCGCGAACTCAGGGGTACACCTTC
NA,TRBJ2-1,TRBV7-2,NA,CASSLGPNNEQFF,TGTGCCAGCAGCCTAGGGCCGAACAATGAGCAGTTCTTC
NA,TRBJ2-3,TRBV11-2,NA,CASSFGGSTDTQYF,TGTGCCAGCAGCTTTGGAGGGAGCACAGATACGCAGTATTTT
TRBD1,TRBJ1-1,TRBV30,NA,CAWSSSGTVNTEAFF,TGTGCCTGGAGTTCCTCCGGGACAGTAAACACTGAAGCTTTCTTT
NA,TRBJ2-1,TRBV5-6,once,CASSFSPGSAYNEQFF,TGTGCCAGCAGCTTTAGTCCAGGCTCAGCCTACAATGAGCAGTTCTTC
NA,TRBJ2-7,TRBV4-3,NA,CASSQGEGVHEQYF,TGCGCCAGCAGCCAAGGCGAGGGGGTGCACGAGCAGTACTTC
NA,TRBJ1-1,TRBV18,once,CASSPGGASEAFF,TGTGCCAGCTCACCTGGGGGCGCTTCTGAAGCTTTCTTT
NA,TRBJ1-5,TRBV4-2,NA,CASSQWADSNQPQHF,TGTGCCAGCAGCCAATGGGCAGATAGCAATCAGCCCCAGCATTTT
TRBD2,TRBJ2-7,TRBV30,once,CAWSATSGGYEQYF,TGTGCCTGGAGCGCTACTAGCGGGGGCTACGAGCAGTACTTC
TRBD1,TRBJ2-5,TRBV27,NA,CASSSLAGQGARETQYF,TGTGCCAGCAGTTCCTTGGCCGGACAGGGGGCGAGGGAGACCCAGTACTTC
NA,TRBJ1-5,TRBV5-6,NA,CASSLGGLPQHF,TGTGCCAGCAGCTTGGGGGGACTGCCCCAGCATTTT
TRBD1,TRBJ2-7,TRBV29-1,NA,CSVTRTGAAGEQYF,TGCAGCGTAACCCGGACAGGGGCAGCAGGAGAGCAGTACTTC
NA,TRBJ2-7,TRBV6-1,few,CASSCLAGGNYEQYF,TGTGCCAGCAGTTGTTTAGCAGGGGGGAACTACGAGCAGTACTTC
NA,TRBJ1-1,TRBV5-1,few,CASRQNTEAFF,TGCGCCAGCAGACAGAACACTGAAGCTTTCTTT
NA,TRBJ1-5,TRBV28,NA,CAIDGGQRNQPQHF,TGTGCCATCGACGGGGGGCAGAGGAATCAGCCCCAGCATTTT
TRBD1,TRBJ2-2,TRBV15,NA,CATSRPARGINTGELFF,TGTGCCACCAGCAGACCCGCCAGGGGGATCAACACCGGGGAGCTGTTTTTT
NA,TRBJ1-4,TRBV28,NA,CASSPEGALLGKLFF,TGTGCCAGCAGTCCTGAAGGGGCCCTTCTTGGAAAACTGTTTTTT
NA,TRBJ1-2,TRBV6-5,NA,CASSRGLYGYTF,TGTGCCAGCAGTCGCGGGCTCTATGGCTACACCTTC
TRBD2,TRBJ2-3,TRBV5-4,few,CASTFGLAGGGDTQYF,TGTGCCAGCACCTTTGGACTAGCGGGAGGGGGGGATACGCAGTATTTT
TRBD2,TRBJ2-7,TRBV27,few,CASRGVRGLASYEQYF,TGTGCCAGCAGGGGGGTTAGGGGACTAGCTTCCTACGAGCAGTACTTC
NA,TRBJ2-5,TRBV30,NA,CAWTQGREETQYF,TGTGCCTGGACCCAGGGAAGGGAAGAGACCCAGTACTTC
NA,TRBJ2-7,TRBV29-1,NA,CSVLTGSRKQYF,TGCAGCGTCCTCACAGGGAGTCGGAAGCAGTACTTC
TRBD1,TRBJ1-1,TRBV6-1,NA,CASKPGQGVSTEAFF,TGTGCCAGCAAACCGGGACAGGGGGTGAGCACTGAAGCTTTCTTT
TRBD1,TRBJ2-7,TRBV15,NA,CATSARDRAVEQYF,TGTGCCACCAGCGCCCGGGACAGGGCTGTCGAGCAGTACTTC
NA,TRBJ1-2,TRBV19,NA,CASRFGQTFNYGYTF,TGTGCCAGTAGGTTTGGACAGACTTTTAACTATGGCTACACCTTC
TRBD1,TRBJ1-2,TRBV7-9,NA,CASSRTGLDGYTF,TGTGCCAGCAGCCGGACAGGGCTCGATGGCTACACCTTC
TRBD1,TRBJ1-2,TRBV30,NA,CAWRRTGFYGYTF,TGTGCCTGGAGGAGGACAGGGTTCTATGGCTACACCTTC
NA,TRBJ1-4,TRBV7-2,NA,CASSLRLKPTNEKLFF,TGTGCCAGCAGCCTGAGGCTAAAGCCCACTAATGAAAAACTGTTTTTT
NA,TRBJ1-1,TRBV25-1,NA,CASTPGHLNTEAFF,TGTGCCAGCACCCCAGGACACCTGAACACTGAAGCTTTCTTT